This paragraph reports one TCR beta chain. V lost 3 bases and J 4 bases, leaving 12 bases between the germline ends. The CDR3 loop spans 14 amino acids. Per germline, CDR1 MGHRA and CDR2 YSYEKL. This sample was taken from a study of cytotoxic CD8 clonotypes in ibrutinib-treated CLL. Profiling relied on immunoSEQ multiplex PCR, and the TCRdb table lists in-frame clones only, not all of them. Among hundreds of thousands of clones listed, roughly 70% were seen once. Source: PBMCs, taken after 36 months of ibrutinib treatment. This chain uses TRBV4-1 with TRBJ1-2, with D possibly matching TRBD1 (5 bases). This sequence was found in a human donor with chronic lymphocytic leukemia. The CDR3 DNA reads as TGCGCCAGCAGCCATTCGGGACCGGTCTATGGCTACACCTTC. This codes for CASSHSGPVYGYTF.